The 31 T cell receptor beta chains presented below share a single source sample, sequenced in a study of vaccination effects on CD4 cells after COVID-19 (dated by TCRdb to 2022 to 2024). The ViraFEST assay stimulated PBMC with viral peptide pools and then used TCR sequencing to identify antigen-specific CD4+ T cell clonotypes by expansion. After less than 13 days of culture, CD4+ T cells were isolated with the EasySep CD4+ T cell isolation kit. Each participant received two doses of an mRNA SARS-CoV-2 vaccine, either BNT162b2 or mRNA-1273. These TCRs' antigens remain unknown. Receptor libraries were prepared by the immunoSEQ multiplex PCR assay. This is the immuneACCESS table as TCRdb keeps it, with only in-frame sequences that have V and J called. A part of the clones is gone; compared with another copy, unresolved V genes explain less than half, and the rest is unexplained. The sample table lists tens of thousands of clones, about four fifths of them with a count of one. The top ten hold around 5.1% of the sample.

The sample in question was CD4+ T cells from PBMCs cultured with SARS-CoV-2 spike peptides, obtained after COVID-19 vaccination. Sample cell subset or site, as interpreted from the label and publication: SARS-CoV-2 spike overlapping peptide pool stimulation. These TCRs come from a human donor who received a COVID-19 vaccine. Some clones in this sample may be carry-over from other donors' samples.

In DNA, the CDR3 is TGTGCCAGCAGCTTATATTCTGTGAACACTGAAGCTTTCTTT. It is translated as CASSLYSVNTEAFF. The rearrangement links TRBV7-3 to TRBJ1-1, with D unclear. Trimming shortened V by 2 bases and J by 0 bases, and 7 bases separated the two germline ends. CDR3 size: 14 residues. Germline V CDR1 and CDR2: SGHTA, FQGTGA.

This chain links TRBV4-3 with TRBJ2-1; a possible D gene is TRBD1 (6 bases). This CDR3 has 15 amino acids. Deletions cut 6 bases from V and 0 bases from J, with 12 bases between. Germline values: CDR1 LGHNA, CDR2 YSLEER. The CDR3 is CASRKGVDSYNEQFF. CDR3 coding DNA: TGCGCCAGCAGAAAGGGGGTGGACTCCTACAATGAGCAGTTCTTC.

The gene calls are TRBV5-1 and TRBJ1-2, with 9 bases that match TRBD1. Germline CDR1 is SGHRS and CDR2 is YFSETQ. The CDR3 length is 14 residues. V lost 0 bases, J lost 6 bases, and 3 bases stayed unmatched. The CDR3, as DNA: TGCGCCAGCAGCTTGGCGAGGGACAGGGATGGCTACACCTTC. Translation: CASSLARDRDGYTF.

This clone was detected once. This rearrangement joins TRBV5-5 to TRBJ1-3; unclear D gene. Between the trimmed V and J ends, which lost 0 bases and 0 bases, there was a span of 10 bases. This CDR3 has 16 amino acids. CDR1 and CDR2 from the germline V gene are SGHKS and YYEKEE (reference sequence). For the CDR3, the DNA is TGTGCCAGCAGCTTGGCGGGCAGTCCCTCTGGAAACACCATATATTTT. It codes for CASSLAGSPSGNTIYF.

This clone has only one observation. DNA for the CDR3: TGCGCCAGCAGCCCAACAGGGAACTATGGCTACACCTTC. Protein product: CASSPTGNYGYTF. The chain links TRBV5-1 to TRBJ1-2; tentatively, D is TRBD1 (6 bases). There are 13 residues in the CDR3. The V gene's germline CDR1 is SGHRS and CDR2 YFSETQ. V shed 4 bases and J shed 2 bases, with 9 bases lying between them.

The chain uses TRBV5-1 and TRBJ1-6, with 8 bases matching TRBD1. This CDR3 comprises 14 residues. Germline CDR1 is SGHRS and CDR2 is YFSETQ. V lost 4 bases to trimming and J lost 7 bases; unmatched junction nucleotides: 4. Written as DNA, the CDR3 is TGCGCCAGCAGCCCGGGACAGGCGAATTCACCCCTCCACTTT. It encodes CASSPGQANSPLHF.

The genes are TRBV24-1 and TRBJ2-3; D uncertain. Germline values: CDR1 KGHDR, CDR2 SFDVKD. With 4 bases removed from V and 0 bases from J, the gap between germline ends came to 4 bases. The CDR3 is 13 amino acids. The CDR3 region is CATSDSSTDTQYF. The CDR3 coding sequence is TGTGCCACCAGTGACAGCAGCACAGATACGCAGTATTTT.

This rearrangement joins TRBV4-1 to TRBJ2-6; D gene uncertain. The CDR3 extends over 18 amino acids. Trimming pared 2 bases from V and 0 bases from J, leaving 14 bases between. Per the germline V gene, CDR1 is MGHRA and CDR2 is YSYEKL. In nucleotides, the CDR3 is TGCGCCAGCAGCCAACTAGACATGATTCCCTCTGGGGCCAACGTCCTGACTTTC. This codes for CASSQLDMIPSGANVLTF.

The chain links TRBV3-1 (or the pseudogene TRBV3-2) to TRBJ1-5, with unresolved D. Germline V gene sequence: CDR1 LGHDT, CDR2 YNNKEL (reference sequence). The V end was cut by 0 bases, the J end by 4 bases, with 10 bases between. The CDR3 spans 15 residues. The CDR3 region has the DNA TGTGCCAGCAGCCAAGAGTTAACAGTTAATCAGCCCCAGCATTTT. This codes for CASSQELTVNQPQHF.

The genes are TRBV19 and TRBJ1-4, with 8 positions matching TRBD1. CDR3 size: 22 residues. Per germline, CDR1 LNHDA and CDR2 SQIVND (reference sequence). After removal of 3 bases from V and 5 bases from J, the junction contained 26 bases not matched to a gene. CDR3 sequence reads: CASSMPIISGQGGGSRNEKLFF. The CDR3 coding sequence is TGTGCCAGTAGTATGCCCATTATTTCCGGACAGGGTGGGGGGTCTCGGAATGAAAAACTGTTTTTT.

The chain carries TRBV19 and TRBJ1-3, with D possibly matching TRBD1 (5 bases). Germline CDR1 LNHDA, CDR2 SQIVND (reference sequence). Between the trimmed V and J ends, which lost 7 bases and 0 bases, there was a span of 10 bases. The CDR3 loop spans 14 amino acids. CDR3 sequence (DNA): TGTGCCAGTACCCCAGGGCACTCTGGAAACACCATATATTTT. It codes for CASTPGHSGNTIYF.

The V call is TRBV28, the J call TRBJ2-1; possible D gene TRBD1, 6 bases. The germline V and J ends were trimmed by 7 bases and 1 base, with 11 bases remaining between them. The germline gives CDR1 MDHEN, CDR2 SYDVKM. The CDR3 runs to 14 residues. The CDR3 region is CASTGTPSYNEQFF. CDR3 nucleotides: TGTGCCAGCACCGGGACACCTTCCTACAATGAGCAGTTCTTC.

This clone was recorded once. CDR3 sequence: CASGTVQETQYF. The CDR3 coding sequence is TGTGCCAGCGGGACAGTACAAGAGACCCAGTACTTC. The genes are TRBV2 and TRBJ2-5; TRBD1 agrees at 7 bases. CDR1 is SNHLY and CDR2 is FYNNEI in the germline V gene. This CDR3 comprises 12 residues. V trimming: 8 bases; J trimming: 2 bases; junction bases outside the gene matches: 2.

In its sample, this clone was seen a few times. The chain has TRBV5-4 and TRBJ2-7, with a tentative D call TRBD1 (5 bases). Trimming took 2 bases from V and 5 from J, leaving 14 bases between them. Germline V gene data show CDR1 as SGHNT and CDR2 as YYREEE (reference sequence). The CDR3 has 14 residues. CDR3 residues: CASSLGQGMDEQYV. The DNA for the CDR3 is TGTGCCAGCAGCTTAGGGCAGGGTATGGACGAGCAGTACGTC.

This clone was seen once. DNA of the CDR3: TGTGCCAGCTCACCATTGGAAGGGATGGGGGGCACTGAAGCTTTCTTT. Its translation is CASSPLEGMGGTEAFF. V gene TRBV18 combines with J gene TRBJ1-1; the D gene is possibly TRBD1 (5 bases). CDR1 is KGHSH and CDR2 is LQKENI in the germline V gene. Trimming removed 2 bases from V and 4 bases from J, with 17 bases in between. This CDR3 is 16 amino acids long.

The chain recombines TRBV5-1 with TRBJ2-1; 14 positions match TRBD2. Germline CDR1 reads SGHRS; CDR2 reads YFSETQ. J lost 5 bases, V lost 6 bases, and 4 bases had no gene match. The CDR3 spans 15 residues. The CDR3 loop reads CASTRLAGGNNEQFF. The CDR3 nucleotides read TGCGCCAGCACTCGACTAGCGGGGGGGAACAATGAGCAGTTCTTC.

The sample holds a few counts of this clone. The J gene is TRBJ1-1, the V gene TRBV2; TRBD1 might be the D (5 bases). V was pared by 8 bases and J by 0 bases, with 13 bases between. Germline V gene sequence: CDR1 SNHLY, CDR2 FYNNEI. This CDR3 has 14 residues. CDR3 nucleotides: TGTGCCAGCTCTGACAGCGACATGAACACTGAAGCTTTCTTT. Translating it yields CASSDSDMNTEAFF.

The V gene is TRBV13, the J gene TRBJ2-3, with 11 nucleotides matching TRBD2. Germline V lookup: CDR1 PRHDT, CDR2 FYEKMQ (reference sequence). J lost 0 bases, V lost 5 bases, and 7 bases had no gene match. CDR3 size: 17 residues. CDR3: CASSPRLAGYSTDTQYF. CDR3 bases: TGTGCCAGCAGCCCCCGACTAGCGGGGTATAGCACAGATACGCAGTATTTT. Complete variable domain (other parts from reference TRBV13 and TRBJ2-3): AAGVIQSPRHLIKEKRETATLKCYPIPRHDTVYWYQQGPGQDPQFLISFYEKMQSDKGSIPDRFSAQQFSDYHSELNMSSLELGDSALYFCASSPRLAGYSTDTQYFGPGTRLTVL.

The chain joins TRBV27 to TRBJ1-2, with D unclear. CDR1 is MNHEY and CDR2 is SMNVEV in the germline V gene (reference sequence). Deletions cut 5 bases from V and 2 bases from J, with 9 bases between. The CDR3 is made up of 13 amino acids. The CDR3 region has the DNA TGTGCCAGCAGTCCACAACCGAACTATGGCTACACCTTC. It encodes CASSPQPNYGYTF.

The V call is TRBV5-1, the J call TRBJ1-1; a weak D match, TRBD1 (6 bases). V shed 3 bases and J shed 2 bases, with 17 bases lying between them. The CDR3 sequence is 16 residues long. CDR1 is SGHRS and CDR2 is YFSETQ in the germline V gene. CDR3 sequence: CASSSQYRVFNTEAFF. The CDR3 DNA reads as TGCGCCAGCAGCTCCCAATACAGGGTTTTTAACACTGAAGCTTTCTTT.

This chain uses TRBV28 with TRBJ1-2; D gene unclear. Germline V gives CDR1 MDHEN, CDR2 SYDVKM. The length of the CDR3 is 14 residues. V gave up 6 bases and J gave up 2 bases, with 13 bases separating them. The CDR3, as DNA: TGTGCCAGCAGGCAGGCCTCCCTAAACTATGGCTACACCTTC. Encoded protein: CASRQASLNYGYTF.

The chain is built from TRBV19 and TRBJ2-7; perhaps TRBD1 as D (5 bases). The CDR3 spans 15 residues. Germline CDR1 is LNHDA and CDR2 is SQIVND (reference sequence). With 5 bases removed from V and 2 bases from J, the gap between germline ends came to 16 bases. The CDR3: CASSVSREITYEQYV. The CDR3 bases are TGTGCCAGTAGTGTATCCAGGGAAATAACCTACGAGCAGTACGTC.

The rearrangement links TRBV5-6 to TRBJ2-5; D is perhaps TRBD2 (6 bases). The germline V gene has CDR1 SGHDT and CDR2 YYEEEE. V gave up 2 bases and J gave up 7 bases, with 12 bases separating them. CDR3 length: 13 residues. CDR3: CASSLLEGGTQYF. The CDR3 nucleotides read TGTGCCAGCAGCTTATTGGAGGGCGGGACCCAGTACTTC.

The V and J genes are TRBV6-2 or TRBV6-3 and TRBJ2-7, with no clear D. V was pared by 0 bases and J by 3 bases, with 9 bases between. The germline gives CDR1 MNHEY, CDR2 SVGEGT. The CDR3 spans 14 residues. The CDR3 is CASSYSLRDYEQYV. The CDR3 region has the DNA TGTGCCAGCAGTTACTCGCTGAGAGACTACGAGCAGTACGTC.

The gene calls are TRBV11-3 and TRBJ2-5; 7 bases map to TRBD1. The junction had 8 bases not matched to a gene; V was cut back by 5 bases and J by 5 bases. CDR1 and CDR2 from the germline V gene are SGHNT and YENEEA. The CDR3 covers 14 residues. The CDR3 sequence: CASSPGGEVETQYF. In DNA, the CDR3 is TGTGCCAGCAGCCCAGGGGGAGAAGTGGAGACCCAGTACTTC.

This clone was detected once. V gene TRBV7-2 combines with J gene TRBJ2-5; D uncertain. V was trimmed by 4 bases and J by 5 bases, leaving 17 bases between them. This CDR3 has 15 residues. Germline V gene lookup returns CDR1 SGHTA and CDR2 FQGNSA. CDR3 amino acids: CASSSGNSWVETQYF. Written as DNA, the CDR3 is TGTGCCAGCAGCTCCGGAAACTCGTGGGTGGAGACCCAGTACTTC.

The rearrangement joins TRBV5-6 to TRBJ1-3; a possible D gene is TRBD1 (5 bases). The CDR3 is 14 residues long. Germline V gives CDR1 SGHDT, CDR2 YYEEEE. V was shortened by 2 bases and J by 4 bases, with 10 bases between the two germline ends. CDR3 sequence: CASSFATGGNTIYF. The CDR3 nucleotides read TGTGCCAGCAGCTTCGCTACAGGCGGAAACACCATATATTTT. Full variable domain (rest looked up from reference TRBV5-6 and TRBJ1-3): DAGVTQSPTHLIKTRGQQVTLRCSPKSGHDTVSWYQQALGQGPQFIFQYYEEEERQRGNFPDRFSGHQFPNYSSELNVNALLLGDSALYLCASSFATGGNTIYFGEGSWLTVV.

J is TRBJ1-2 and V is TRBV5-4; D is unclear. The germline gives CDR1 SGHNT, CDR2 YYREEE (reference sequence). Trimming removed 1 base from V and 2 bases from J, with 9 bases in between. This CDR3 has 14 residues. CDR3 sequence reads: CASSLLVGNYGYTF. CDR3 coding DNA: TGTGCCAGCAGCTTGTTAGTGGGGAACTATGGCTACACCTTC.

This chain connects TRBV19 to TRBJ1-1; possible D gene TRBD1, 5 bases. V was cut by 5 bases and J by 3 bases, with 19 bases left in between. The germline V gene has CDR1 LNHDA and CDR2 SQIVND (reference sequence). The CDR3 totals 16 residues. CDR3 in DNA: TGTGCCAGTAGTCTTGGGGCAGGAAGGAGGGACACTGAAGCTTTCTTT. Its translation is CASSLGAGRRDTEAFF.

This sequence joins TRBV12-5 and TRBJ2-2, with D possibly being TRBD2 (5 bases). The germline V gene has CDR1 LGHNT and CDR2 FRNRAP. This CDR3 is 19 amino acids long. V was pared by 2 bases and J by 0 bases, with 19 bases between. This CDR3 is CASGLTPDGVVTNTGELFF. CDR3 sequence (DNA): TGTGCTAGTGGTTTGACTCCCGACGGGGTTGTAACGAACACCGGGGAGCTGTTTTTT.

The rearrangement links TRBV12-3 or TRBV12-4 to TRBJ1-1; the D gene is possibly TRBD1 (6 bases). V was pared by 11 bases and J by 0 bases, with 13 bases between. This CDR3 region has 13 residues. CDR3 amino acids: CAGRTAMNTEAFF. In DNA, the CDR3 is TGTGCCGGACGGACAGCAATGAACACTGAAGCTTTCTTT.